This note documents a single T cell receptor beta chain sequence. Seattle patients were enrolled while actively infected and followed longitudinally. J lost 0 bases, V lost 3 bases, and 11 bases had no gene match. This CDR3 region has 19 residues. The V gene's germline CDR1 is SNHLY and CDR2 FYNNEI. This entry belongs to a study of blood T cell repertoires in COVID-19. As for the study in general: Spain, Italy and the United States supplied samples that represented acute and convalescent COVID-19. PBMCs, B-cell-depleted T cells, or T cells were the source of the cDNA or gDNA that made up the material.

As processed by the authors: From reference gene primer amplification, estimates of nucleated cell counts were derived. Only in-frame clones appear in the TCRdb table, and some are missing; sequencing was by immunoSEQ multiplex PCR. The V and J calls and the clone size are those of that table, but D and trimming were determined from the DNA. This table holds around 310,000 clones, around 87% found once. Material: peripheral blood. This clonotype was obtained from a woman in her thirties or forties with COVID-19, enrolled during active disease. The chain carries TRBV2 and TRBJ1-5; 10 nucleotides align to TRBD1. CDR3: CASSEGGDRGNFSNQPQHF. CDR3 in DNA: TGTGCCAGCAGTGAGGGGGGGGACAGGGGAAATTTTAGCAATCAGCCCCAGCATTTT.